This entry lists 22 T cell receptor beta chains sequenced from one sample in a study of blood T cell repertoires in COVID-19. Profiled with immunoSEQ multiplex PCR; TCRdb holds only in-frame clones, not every one. This table has approximately 150,000 clones, more than 80% appearing once. Sequencing input: peripheral blood. Receptors originate from a man aged 18 to 30 with COVID-19, enrolled during active disease.

V usage is TRBV27 and J usage is TRBJ2-5, with 12 positions matching TRBD1. The CDR3 runs 13 residues. The germline gives CDR1 MNHEY, CDR2 SMNVEV (reference sequence). V gave up 3 bases and J gave up 11 bases; unmatched junction bases: 4. The CDR3 spells CASSFGTGGPQYF. The CDR3 DNA reads TGTGCCAGCAGTTTCGGGACAGGGGGCCCTCAGTACTTC.

The chain joins TRBV5-4 to TRBJ2-3; TRBD2 matches 11 bases. V lost 4 bases, J lost 1 base, and 5 bases stayed unmatched. The V gene's germline CDR1 is SGHNT and CDR2 YYREEE (reference sequence). The CDR3 spans 16 residues. CDR3 DNA: TGTGCCAGCAGCATGATAGCGGGAGGGGGCACAGATACGCAGTATTTT. Its protein product is CASSMIAGGGTDTQYF.

The chain has TRBV28 and TRBJ2-7; tentative D call: TRBD1 (6 bases). CDR3 length: 14 residues. Germline CDR1 MDHEN, CDR2 SYDVKM. Trimming cost V 2 bases and J 3 bases, with 11 bases left between them. CDR3: CASSLPGQLYEQYF. The CDR3 DNA sequence: TGTGCCAGCAGTTTACCCGGACAGCTCTACGAGCAGTACTTC.

This chain links TRBV7-2 with TRBJ2-7; TRBD1 is a possible D gene (8 bases). Trimming removed 5 bases at V and 3 bases at J, with 14 bases between. The CDR3 contains 14 residues. Germline CDR1 and CDR2: SGHTA and FQGNSA. In nucleotides, the CDR3 is TGTGCCAGCAGCGGAACAGGGGGGGGCTACGAGCAGTACTTC. Encoded protein: CASSGTGGGYEQYF.

This clone was recorded only once. The chain combines TRBV7-2 with TRBJ1-2; 8 bases fit TRBD1. CDR1 is SGHTA, CDR2 FQGNSA, per germline. The CDR3 runs to 14 residues. After removal of 1 base from V and 4 bases from J, the junction contained 2 bases not matched to a gene. The CDR3 sequence is CASSLEGTGYGYTF. For the CDR3, the DNA is TGTGCCAGCAGCTTAGAAGGGACAGGCTATGGCTACACCTTC.

The genes are TRBV6-5 and TRBJ1-6; D not resolved. The CDR3 has 11 amino acids. V was cut by 11 bases and J by 7 bases, with 9 bases left in between. CDR1 and CDR2 from the germline V gene are MNHEY and SVGAGI. In DNA, the CDR3 is TGTGCCTGTGGTGCGAATTCACCCCTCCACTTT. Amino acids: CACGANSPLHF.

The chain has TRBV24-1 and TRBJ2-1; D is unresolved. Germline V lookup: CDR1 KGHDR, CDR2 SFDVKD. This CDR3 region has 13 residues. Trimming stripped 3 bases from V and 4 bases from J, with 6 bases between. Here the CDR3 reads CATSDHKYNEQFF. The CDR3 DNA reads TGTGCCACCAGTGATCACAAGTACAATGAGCAGTTCTTC.

The chain joins TRBV9 to TRBJ2-2; 9 nucleotides agree with TRBD2. The CDR3 is 18 amino acids. CDR1 and CDR2 (germline): SGDLS, YYNGEE. V dropped 7 bases and J dropped 2; count of bases not matched to a gene: 15. The chain's CDR3 is CASSSPKREASNTGELFF. The CDR3 bases are TGTGCCAGCTCCAGCCCCAAGCGGGAGGCCTCCAACACCGGGGAGCTGTTTTTT.

This clone has only one observation. The chain links TRBV9 to TRBJ1-2; D remains ambiguous. Germline V CDR1 and CDR2: SGDLS, YYNGEE. V was cut by 6 bases and J by 4 bases, with 10 bases left in between. This CDR3 is built from 12 residues. The CDR3 region is CASTALGYGYTF. The CDR3 DNA reads TGTGCCAGCACCGCCCTAGGCTATGGCTACACCTTC.

The chain has TRBV6-2 or TRBV6-3 and TRBJ1-5; 9 bases are a match to TRBD1. CDR1 MNHEY and CDR2 SVGEGT come from the germline V gene. The V gene end was trimmed by 6 bases and the J gene end by 5 bases; junction bases not matched to a gene: 11. The CDR3 totals 16 residues. The CDR3 nucleotides read TGTGCCAGCAGCGGGGGACGGACAGGGGTCCATCAGCCCCAGCATTTT. Its translation is CASSGGRTGVHQPQHF.

This clone was seen just once. The rearrangement links TRBV9 to TRBJ2-1; D not resolved. Germline loops: CDR1 SGDLS, CDR2 YYNGEE. Trimming cost V 4 bases and J 8 bases, with 19 bases left between them. There are 15 residues in the CDR3. In DNA form, the CDR3 reads TGTGCCAGCAGCCCTTTTGTTTCTACCGCCCATGAGCAGTTCTTC. It specifies CASSPFVSTAHEQFF. The entire variable domain, with the rest obtained from reference TRBV9 and TRBJ2-1, is as follows: DSGVTQTPKHLITATGQRVTLRCSPRSGDLSVYWYQQSLDQGLQFLIQYYNGEERAKGNILERFSAQQFPDLHSELNLSSLELGDSALYFCASSPFVSTAHEQFFGPGTRLTVL.

The chain carries TRBV4-1 and TRBJ1-1; 9 bases are shared with TRBD1. There are 18 residues in the CDR3. V lost 6 bases and J lost 0; bases outside the gene matches: 14. Looked up from germline, CDR1 is MGHRA and CDR2 is YSYEKL. The CDR3 bases are TGCGCCAGCAGAATGAGGGAAGGGACAGGGAGAGTGAACACTGAAGCTTTCTTT. This encodes CASRMREGTGRVNTEAFF.

The chain couples TRBV5-6 to TRBJ2-4; D gene ambiguous. The germline V gene has CDR1 SGHDT and CDR2 YYEEEE. The germline V and J ends were trimmed by 9 bases and 0 bases, with 19 bases remaining between them. The CDR3 runs 16 residues. In DNA, the CDR3 is TGTGCCACCATCCTCAGACTGTCAACAGCCAAAAACATTCAGTACTTC. Translating gives CATILRLSTAKNIQYF.

V and J are TRBV7-9 and TRBJ2-7; tentative D call: TRBD2 (5 bases). V gave up 2 bases and J gave up 2 bases, with 10 bases separating them. This CDR3 contains 14 residues. Germline values: CDR1 SEHNR, CDR2 FQNEAQ (reference sequence). The CDR3 loop is CASSLSGRPYEQYF. The DNA of the CDR3 is TGTGCCAGCAGCTTAAGCGGACGACCCTACGAGCAGTACTTC.

Remarks on this clone: The germline gene is not matched at one end of the junction; a read error may be the cause. The sample carries other DNA sequences with the same CDR3. The chain combines TRBV28 with TRBJ1-5, with D unclear. CDR1 and CDR2 (germline): MDHEN, SYDVKM. There are 11 residues in the CDR3. The CDR3: CASSSMGTAAF. Here the CDR3 DNA reads TGCGCCAGCAGTTCGATGGGTACAGCGGCTTTT.

The chain combines TRBV6-2 or TRBV6-3 with TRBJ2-1; 9 nucleotides align to TRBD2. There are 16 residues in the CDR3. Per germline, CDR1 MNHEY and CDR2 SVGEGT. Trimming cost V 4 bases and J 9 bases; bases outside gene matches: 13. The DNA for the CDR3 is TGTGCCAGCAGTTCCGATCCGAGGACTAGCGCCCCTGAGCAGTTCTTC. Residues: CASSSDPRTSAPEQFF.

The V and J genes are TRBV24-1 and TRBJ2-3; no firm D call. The CDR3 consists of 16 residues. Trimming removed 4 bases from V and 2 bases from J, with 15 bases in between. Germline V lookup: CDR1 KGHDR, CDR2 SFDVKD. The CDR3 is CATSESRKRPTDTQYF. The DNA for the CDR3 is TGTGCCACCAGTGAGTCCCGTAAGAGGCCCACAGATACGCAGTATTTT.

The table lists this clone with a count of one. The chain couples TRBV5-1 to TRBJ2-7, with D perhaps TRBD1 (6 bases). CDR3 length: 13 amino acids. Trimming removed 0 bases from V and 6 bases from J, with 10 bases in between. The germline V gene has CDR1 SGHRS and CDR2 YFSETQ. In DNA form, the CDR3 reads TGCGCCAGCAGCTTGGCAGGGGCGGTCGAGCAGTACTTC. Amino acid sequence: CASSLAGAVEQYF.

This clone has just one count. The chain uses TRBV9 and TRBJ2-3; possible D gene TRBD2, 5 bases. With 0 bases removed from V and 6 bases from J, the gap between germline ends came to 5 bases. This CDR3 contains 12 residues. Germline CDR1 reads SGDLS; CDR2 reads YYNGEE. DNA of the CDR3: TGTGCCAGCAGCGTAGGAGGGGATACGCAGTATTTT. This translates into CASSVGGDTQYF.

The rearrangement links TRBV5-6 to TRBJ2-1; TRBD1 aligns across 7 bases. Trimming at V came to 7 bases and at J to 15 bases, leaving 10 bases not matched to a gene. This CDR3 has 11 residues. Germline CDR1 is SGHDT and CDR2 is YYEEEE. The DNA for the CDR3 is TGTGCCAGCGGGCCCGGGACAGAACCGTTCTTC. It codes for CASGPGTEPFF. Variable domain in full (rest from reference TRBV5-6 and TRBJ2-1): DAGVTQSPTHLIKTRGQQVTLRCSPKSGHDTVSWYQQALGQGPQFIFQYYEEEERQRGNFPDRFSGHQFPNYSSELNVNALLLGDSALYLCASGPGTEPFFGPGTRLTVL.

This clone has just a few counts. The V gene is TRBV11-2, the J gene TRBJ2-7; D uncertain. The V end was cut by 4 bases, the J end by 3 bases, with 13 bases between. CDR3 length: 14 residues. Germline lookup yields CDR1 SGHAT and CDR2 FQNNGV. The CDR3 spells CASSSRVSRYEQYF. In DNA, the CDR3 is TGTGCCAGCAGCTCCCGGGTCTCCCGCTACGAGCAGTACTTC.

This chain connects TRBV12-5 to TRBJ1-5, with TRBD1 as a possible D gene (6 bases). The V end was cut by 7 bases, the J end by 0 bases, with 10 bases between. This CDR3 spans 14 amino acids. Germline V gene data show CDR1 as LGHNT and CDR2 as FRNRAP. The CDR3 loop reads CASAAGASNQPQHF. The CDR3 DNA follows: TGTGCTAGTGCCGCGGGGGCTAGCAATCAGCCCCAGCATTTT.